A selection of T cell receptor beta chains follows, all from one sample in a study of cytomegalovirus exposure and HLA in healthy donors. Method: immunoSEQ multiplex PCR; TCRdb's copy keeps in-frame clones and lacks some. The sample has 300,000 or so clones, roughly 88% seen once; the top ten hold approximately 0.96%. Sample: PBMCs. These receptors were obtained from a man aged 25-45 years in good health and CMV-seronegative. CDR3s include the opening cysteine and the closing phenylalanine or tryptophan. D genes are given only for firm matches. Not every row has a clone size; where given, it reads once, few, many or a size class.

d_gene	v_gene	abundance	j_gene	CDR3nt	CDR3aa
NA	TRBV5-4	NA	TRBJ2-7	TGTGCCAGCAGCCTGACTACCGACTACGAGCAGTACTTC	CASSLTTDYEQYF
TRBD1	TRBV6-5	NA	TRBJ2-7	TGTGCCAGCAGACGGGACAGGGGTGGCGAGCAGTACTTC	CASRRDRGGEQYF
TRBD1	TRBV6-6	NA	TRBJ1-2	TGTGCCAGCAGGACAGGGGGCAGGAGTGGCTACACCTTC	CASRTGGRSGYTF
TRBD1	TRBV5-6	NA	TRBJ2-7	TGTGCCAGCAGCTACCGGGACAGGGGCCCCGAGCAGTACTTC	CASSYRDRGPEQYF
NA	TRBV11-2	NA	TRBJ2-1	TGTGCCAGCAGCTCGGGTTCCAATGAGCAGTTCTTC	CASSSGSNEQFF
TRBD2	TRBV6-5	NA	TRBJ2-1	TGTGCCAGCAGTTCCTTAGCGGGGGGCAAGAATGAGCAGTTCTTC	CASSSLAGGKNEQFF
NA	TRBV7-2	NA	TRBJ2-5	TGTGCCAGCAGCTTAGACAGGGTCCAAGAGACCCAGTACTTC	CASSLDRVQETQYF
TRBD2	TRBV5-4	NA	TRBJ2-7	TGTGCCAGCAGCTTTGCGGGGGGGGGCCACGAGCAGTACTTC	CASSFAGGGHEQYF
TRBD2	TRBV18	once	TRBJ2-1	TGTGCCAGCTCACCAAACGGGGGGGCCAGTGAGCAGTTCTTC	CASSPNGGASEQFF
NA	TRBV2	few	TRBJ2-7	TGTGCCAGCAGACGAGACACAGGATCCTACGAGCAGTACTTC	CASRRDTGSYEQYF
TRBD1	TRBV18	NA	TRBJ1-2	TGTGCCAGCTCACCAAGCCGGGACAGCCAAGAGAACTATGGCTACACCTTC	CASSPSRDSQENYGYTF
TRBD1	TRBV25-1	NA	TRBJ1-1	TGTGCCACAAAAGGGACAGGGTACACTGAAGCTTTCTTT	CATKGTGYTEAFF
NA	TRBV6-5	NA	TRBJ2-7	TGTGCCAGCAGTTACTCGAGCTCAGGATACTACGAGCAGTACTTC	CASSYSSSGYYEQYF
TRBD1	TRBV7-8	NA	TRBJ1-1	TGTGCCAGCAGCTTAGACCACGGGACAGGGGCCTACACTGAAGCTTTCTTT	CASSLDHGTGAYTEAFF
TRBD1	TRBV19	NA	TRBJ2-1	TGTGCCAGTAGTATAATTGGACAGGGGTTCAATGAGCAGTTCTTC	CASSIIGQGFNEQFF
NA	TRBV5-5	NA	TRBJ1-1	TGTGCCAGCAGCCCACTCACCATACCCAACACTGAAGCTTTCTTT	CASSPLTIPNTEAFF
NA	TRBV18	NA	TRBJ2-7	TGTGCCAGCTCACCGTCGACGGGGACACCAATGGTCGAGCAGTACTTC	CASSPSTGTPMVEQYF
NA	TRBV19	NA	TRBJ1-1	TGTGCCAGTAGTAGGTGGAAGGAGGCTTTCTTT	CASSRWKEAFF
TRBD2	TRBV25-1	NA	TRBJ2-3	TGTGCCAGCAGTGAGACCGGGACTATTACAGATACGCAGTATTTT	CASSETGTITDTQYF
NA	TRBV19	NA	TRBJ2-1	TGTGCCAGTAGCGACAGCTACCGTTCCAATGAGCAGTTCTTC	CASSDSYRSNEQFF
TRBD2	TRBV6-1	NA	TRBJ2-5	TGTGCCAGCAGACTAGCGGGGGCCGAGACCCAGTACTTC	CASRLAGAETQYF
NA	TRBV6-5	NA	TRBJ1-1	TGTGCCAGCAGTTACTCGTACGGTAATGAAGCTTTCTTT	CASSYSYGNEAFF
NA	TRBV21-1	NA	TRBJ1-5	TGTGCCAGCAGCACAGGGCCAAATCAGCCCCAGCATTTT	CASSTGPNQPQHF
NA	TRBV27	NA	TRBJ1-2	TGTGCCAGCAGTGGGAGGGGTCGCTATGGCTACACCTTC	CASSGRGRYGYTF
NA	TRBV20-1	NA	TRBJ2-1	TGCAGTGCTAGGGAGGTTAATGAGCAGTTCTTC	CSAREVNEQFF
TRBD1	TRBV7-9	NA	TRBJ2-7	TGTGCCAGCAGCTCTCGAAAACAGGGGGCGGACGAGCAGTACTTC	CASSSRKQGADEQYF
NA	TRBV4-1	NA	TRBJ2-2	TGCGCCAGCAGTGGCCCGAACACCGGGGAGCTGTTTTTT	CASSGPNTGELFF
NA	TRBV10-3	NA	TRBJ1-2	TGTGCCATCCGATCACGGTGGAACTATGGCTACACCTTC	CAIRSRWNYGYTF
TRBD2	TRBV9	once	TRBJ2-5	TGTGCCAGCAGCCCCTCCGGGGGGGACCAAGAGACCCAGTACTTC	CASSPSGGDQETQYF
NA	TRBV5-4	NA	TRBJ2-7	TGTGCCAGCAGATCAATGACAGGCTCCTACGAGCAGTACTTC	CASRSMTGSYEQYF
NA	TRBV5-5	once	TRBJ2-7	TGTGCCAGCAGGGCGGGGGCCACTATGAGCTACGAGCAGTACTTC	CASRAGATMSYEQYF
NA	TRBV19	NA	TRBJ1-2	TGTGCCAGCGCCCCGACAGGCACCTATGGCTACACCTTC	CASAPTGTYGYTF
NA	TRBV15	NA	TRBJ1-3	TGTGCCACCAGCAGAGATTTATCCCCGGGCTCTGGAAACACCATATATTTT	CATSRDLSPGSGNTIYF
TRBD1	TRBV5-4	NA	TRBJ2-7	TGTGCCAGCAGCTTGAGACAGGGGTCTTCTGTCTACGAGCAGTACTTC	CASSLRQGSSVYEQYF
TRBD2	TRBV7-6	NA	TRBJ2-3	TGTGCCAGCAGCCAACTAGCGGGGAGAGAAGGAGATACGCAGTATTTT	CASSQLAGREGDTQYF
TRBD1	TRBV7-2	NA	TRBJ1-2	TGTGCCAGCAGCTTTTATACAGGGGATAGTGGCTACACCTTC	CASSFYTGDSGYTF
NA	TRBV2	NA	TRBJ2-2	TGTGCCAGCAGTCTCCGGGGGTCTAACACCGGGGAGCTGTTTTTT	CASSLRGSNTGELFF
TRBD2	TRBV19	NA	TRBJ2-7	TGTGCCAGTAATATGGGACGGGGGTCGGCGGGGGAGTGGTACTTC	CASNMGRGSAGEWYF
TRBD2	TRBV6-6	NA	TRBJ2-1	TGTGCCACCCTGGGCGGGGGGGTTGGTGAGCAGTTCTTC	CATLGGGVGEQFF
NA	TRBV18	once	TRBJ2-3	TGTGCCAGCTCACTCCTACAGGGTTGGATCAGAGATACGCAGTATTTT	CASSLLQGWIRDTQYF
TRBD1	TRBV5-4	NA	TRBJ1-1	TGTGCCAGCAGCCCGACAGGGGTTGAGGCTTTCTTT	CASSPTGVEAFF
TRBD2	TRBV6-1	NA	TRBJ2-1	TGTGCCAGCAGGCAGCGGGGGGGCCGGTCCAATGAGCAGTTCTTC	CASRQRGGRSNEQFF
TRBD1	TRBV5-1	NA	TRBJ1-2	TGCGCCAGCAGCTTGGGGGGACAGGCCCTTAACTATGGCTACACCTTC	CASSLGGQALNYGYTF
TRBD1	TRBV18	NA	TRBJ2-7	TGTGCCAGCTCACCCTCGAAACGGGACAGAAGCGAGCAGTACTTC	CASSPSKRDRSEQYF
NA	TRBV29-1	NA	TRBJ1-2	TGCAGCGTTGAAGTATCCTATAGCTATGGCTACACCTTC	CSVEVSYSYGYTF
TRBD2	TRBV5-1	NA	TRBJ2-1	TGCGCCAGCAGCTTCGGGTGGGGGGGCTCCTACAATGAGCAGTTCTTC	CASSFGWGGSYNEQFF
TRBD1	TRBV27	once	TRBJ1-6	TGTGCCAGCAGTTTAAGGGACAGGGGTCGCTCACCCCTCCACTTT	CASSLRDRGRSPLHF
TRBD2	TRBV2	NA	TRBJ2-2	TGTGCCAGCAGTAAACCGGGACTAGCGGGGAACACCGGGGAGCTGTTTTTT	CASSKPGLAGNTGELFF
TRBD1	TRBV9	NA	TRBJ2-4	TGTGCCAGCAGCCCAACGACAGGGGGTCACATTCAGTACTTC	CASSPTTGGHIQYF
TRBD2	TRBV7-2	NA	TRBJ2-3	TGTGCCAGCAGCCTAACTAGCGGGGGAAGGACAGATACGCAGTATTTT	CASSLTSGGRTDTQYF
NA	TRBV30	NA	TRBJ1-5	TGTGCCTGGAGTGTTTCCAGGAATCAGCCCCAGCATTTT	CAWSVSRNQPQHF
NA	TRBV6-1	NA	TRBJ1-2	TGTGCCAGCAGGGACGGGACTGATGGCTACACCTTC	CASRDGTDGYTF
NA	TRBV5-6	NA	TRBJ2-7	TGTGCCAGCAGAAATTCGGGTGTAACCTACGAGCAGTACTTC	CASRNSGVTYEQYF
NA	TRBV10-3	NA	TRBJ1-5	TGTGCCATCAGTCCGGGGAGCTATCAGCCCCAGCATTTT	CAISPGSYQPQHF
NA	TRBV5-4	NA	TRBJ2-7	TGTGCCAGCAGCTTGGTATCGGGGTTGAACTACGAGCAGTACTTC	CASSLVSGLNYEQYF
NA	TRBV4-1	NA	TRBJ2-2	TGCGCCAGCAGCCAACGTGTAGGGGACACCGGGGAGCTGTTTTTT	CASSQRVGDTGELFF
TRBD2	TRBV7-9	NA	TRBJ2-3	TGTGCCAGCAGCCCAGTTGGGGGGGGCACAGATACGCAGTATTTT	CASSPVGGGTDTQYF
TRBD1	TRBV29-1	many	TRBJ1-2	TGCAGCGTGGTGGGACAGGGTGACTATGGCTACACCTTC	CSVVGQGDYGYTF
TRBD1	TRBV6-6	NA	TRBJ1-2	TGTGCCAGCAGTCCTACAGGGGGTGGTGGCTACACCTTC	CASSPTGGGGYTF
NA	TRBV9	NA	TRBJ1-6	TGTGCCAGCAGCGTAGTGGGGCCGCCCCTCCACTTT	CASSVVGPPLHF